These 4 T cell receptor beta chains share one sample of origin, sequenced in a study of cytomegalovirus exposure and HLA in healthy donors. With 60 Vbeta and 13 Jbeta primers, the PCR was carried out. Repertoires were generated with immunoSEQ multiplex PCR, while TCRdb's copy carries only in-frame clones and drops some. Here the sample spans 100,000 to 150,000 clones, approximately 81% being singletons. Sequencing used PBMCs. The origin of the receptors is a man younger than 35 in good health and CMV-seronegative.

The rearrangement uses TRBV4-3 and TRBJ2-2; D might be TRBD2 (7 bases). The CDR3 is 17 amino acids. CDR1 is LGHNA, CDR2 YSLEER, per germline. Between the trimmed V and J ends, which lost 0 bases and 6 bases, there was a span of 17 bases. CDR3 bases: TGCGCCAGCAGCCAAGATGTAAAGGGGGGAGGGGCCGGGGAGCTGTTTTTT. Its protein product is CASSQDVKGGGAGELFF.

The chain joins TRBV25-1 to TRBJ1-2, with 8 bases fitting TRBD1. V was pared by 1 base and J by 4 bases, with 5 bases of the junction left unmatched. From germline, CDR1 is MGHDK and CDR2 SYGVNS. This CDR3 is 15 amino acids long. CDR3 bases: TGTGCCAGCAGTGAATGGGACAGGCACCTCTATGGCTACACCTTC. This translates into CASSEWDRHLYGYTF.

CDR3 nucleotide sequence: TGTGCCAGCAGTGAACCGGGTTTTAACTATGGCTACACCTTC. This gives the protein CASSEPGFNYGYTF. The rearrangement links TRBV25-1 to TRBJ1-2, with D hard to call. V lost 2 bases and J 1 base, leaving 8 bases between the germline ends. Looked up from germline, CDR1 is MGHDK and CDR2 is SYGVNS. The CDR3 has 14 residues.

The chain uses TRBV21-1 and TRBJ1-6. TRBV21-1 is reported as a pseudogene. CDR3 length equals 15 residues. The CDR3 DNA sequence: TGTGCCAGCAGCAAAGTGGTCAGGAGGAATTCACCCCTCCACTTT. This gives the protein CASSKVVRRNSPLHF.